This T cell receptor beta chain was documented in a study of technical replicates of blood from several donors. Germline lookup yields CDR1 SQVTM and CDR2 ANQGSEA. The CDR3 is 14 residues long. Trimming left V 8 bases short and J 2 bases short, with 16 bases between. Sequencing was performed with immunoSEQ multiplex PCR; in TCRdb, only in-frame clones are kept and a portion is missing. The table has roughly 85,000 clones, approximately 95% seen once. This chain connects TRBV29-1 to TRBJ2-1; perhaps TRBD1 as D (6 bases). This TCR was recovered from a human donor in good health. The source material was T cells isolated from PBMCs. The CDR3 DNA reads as TGCAGCTTCGGCCCAGGGGATCCCTACAATGAGCAGTTCTTC. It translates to CSFGPGDPYNEQFF.